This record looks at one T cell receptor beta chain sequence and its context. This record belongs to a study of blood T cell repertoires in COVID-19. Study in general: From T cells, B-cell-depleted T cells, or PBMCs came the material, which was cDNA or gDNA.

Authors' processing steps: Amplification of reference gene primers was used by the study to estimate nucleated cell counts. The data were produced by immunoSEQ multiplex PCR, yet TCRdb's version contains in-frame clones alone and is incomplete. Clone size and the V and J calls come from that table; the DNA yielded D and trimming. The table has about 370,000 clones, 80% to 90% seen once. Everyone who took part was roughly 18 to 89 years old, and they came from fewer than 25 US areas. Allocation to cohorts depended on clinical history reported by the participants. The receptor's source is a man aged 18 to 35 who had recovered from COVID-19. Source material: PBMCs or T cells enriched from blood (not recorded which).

The CDR3 region has the DNA TGTGCCAGTGAGGGGACTAGAGTCCGTTACGAGCAGTACTTC. This translates into CASEGTRVRYEQYF. V usage is TRBV3-1 (or the pseudogene TRBV3-2) and J usage is TRBJ2-7, with 8 bases lining up with TRBD2. CDR1 LGHDT and CDR2 YNNKEL come from the germline V gene (reference sequence). The CDR3 spans 14 residues. After removal of 9 bases from V and 4 bases from J, the junction contained 11 bases not matched to a gene.